The rows below give T cell receptor beta chains drawn from one sample of a study of T cell changes during pregnancy in multiple sclerosis. Measured with immunoSEQ multiplex PCR; TCRdb has only the in-frame clones, and not every one. The table has 25,000 to 30,000 clones, about 92% seen once. Specimen: CD4+ T cells from peripheral blood mononuclear cells, collected in the first trimester of pregnancy. The receptors derive from a female donor with multiple sclerosis, enrolled in a pregnancy study. The CDR3 runs from the conserved cysteine through the conserved F or W. Fields, in order: J gene, clone size, V gene, D gene, CDR3 protein, CDR3 DNA. The D gene is left open where the match is weak. Clone size, where shown, is once, few, many, or a class for clones that have expanded.

j_call: TRBJ2-5; clone_size: -; v_call: TRBV10-2; d_call: -; cdr3_aa: CASSDRGPQETQYF; cdr3_nt: TGCGCCAGCAGTGACAGGGGTCCCCAAGAGACCCAGTACTTC
j_call: TRBJ2-7; clone_size: -; v_call: TRBV6-5; d_call: -; cdr3_aa: CASSYGGRGAPQYF; cdr3_nt: TGTGCCAGCAGTTACGGTGGGAGGGGGGCCCCGCAGTACTTC
j_call: TRBJ1-4; clone_size: -; v_call: TRBV6-4; d_call: TRBD1; cdr3_aa: CARNKDRDEKLFF; cdr3_nt: TGTGCCAGGAACAAGGACAGGGATGAAAAACTGTTTTTT
j_call: TRBJ2-5; clone_size: -; v_call: TRBV27; d_call: -; cdr3_aa: CASSLSNTGQNPTQYF; cdr3_nt: TGTGCCAGCAGTTTATCGAACACAGGGCAAAACCCGACCCAGTACTTC
j_call: TRBJ2-3; clone_size: -; v_call: TRBV4-1; d_call: -; cdr3_aa: CASSQDVGLDGTVTQYF; cdr3_nt: TGCGCCAGCAGCCAAGATGTTGGACTGGATGGTACGGTTACGCAGTATTTT
j_call: TRBJ2-7; clone_size: -; v_call: TRBV11-3; d_call: -; cdr3_aa: CASSLDTSGSYEQYF; cdr3_nt: TGTGCCAGCAGCTTAGATACCTCCGGCTCCTACGAGCAGTACTTC
j_call: TRBJ1-6; clone_size: -; v_call: TRBV5-6; d_call: -; cdr3_aa: CASSGQGGIFHSPLHF; cdr3_nt: TGTGCCAGCAGCGGGCAGGGTGGGATTTTTCATTCACCCCTCCACTTT
j_call: TRBJ1-5; clone_size: -; v_call: TRBV7-3; d_call: TRBD1; cdr3_aa: CASSLGQGKPYSNQPQHF; cdr3_nt: TGTGCCAGCAGCTTGGGACAGGGTAAGCCTTATAGCAATCAGCCCCAGCATTTT
j_call: TRBJ1-6; clone_size: once; v_call: TRBV5-1; d_call: TRBD1; cdr3_aa: CASTGQGSDNSPLHF; cdr3_nt: TGCGCCAGCACCGGACAGGGGTCGGATAATTCACCCCTCCACTTT
j_call: TRBJ2-3; clone_size: -; v_call: TRBV7-2; d_call: -; cdr3_aa: CASSSQTSALDTQYF; cdr3_nt: TGTGCCAGCAGCTCCCAGACTAGTGCATTAGATACGCAGTATTTT
j_call: TRBJ1-2; clone_size: -; v_call: TRBV10-3; d_call: -; cdr3_aa: CAISESYGTLYGYTF; cdr3_nt: TGTGCCATCAGTGAGTCGTACGGGACTCTCTATGGCTACACCTTC
j_call: TRBJ2-1; clone_size: -; v_call: TRBV7-3; d_call: TRBD1; cdr3_aa: CASSYRGLEQFF; cdr3_nt: TGTGCCAGCTCCTACAGGGGGCTTGAGCAGTTCTTC
j_call: TRBJ1-5; clone_size: -; v_call: TRBV4-1; d_call: TRBD1; cdr3_aa: CASSHGDRDNQPQHF; cdr3_nt: TGCGCCAGCAGCCATGGCGACAGGGATAATCAGCCCCAGCATTTT
j_call: TRBJ2-5; clone_size: -; v_call: TRBV13; d_call: -; cdr3_aa: CASSLAPLRGETQYF; cdr3_nt: TGTGCCAGCAGCTTAGCACCTCTAAGGGGGGAGACCCAGTACTTC
j_call: TRBJ2-1; clone_size: few; v_call: TRBV6-4; d_call: TRBD2; cdr3_aa: CASSGLGVDRNEQFF; cdr3_nt: TGTGCCAGCTCGGGACTAGGGGTCGATAGGAATGAGCAGTTCTTC
j_call: TRBJ1-6; clone_size: once; v_call: TRBV30; d_call: TRBD1; cdr3_aa: CAWKSRTGTFVDNSPLHF; cdr3_nt: TGTGCCTGGAAAAGCCGGACAGGAACGTTCGTGGATAATTCACCCCTCCACTTT
j_call: TRBJ1-5; clone_size: -; v_call: TRBV4-1; d_call: -; cdr3_aa: CASSQVGGQAQPQHF; cdr3_nt: TGCGCCAGCAGCCAAGTCGGGGGGCAGGCTCAGCCCCAGCATTTT
j_call: TRBJ1-3; clone_size: -; v_call: TRBV7-9; d_call: -; cdr3_aa: CASSLSGVYSGNTIYF; cdr3_nt: TGTGCCAGCAGCTTAAGTGGAGTCTACTCTGGAAACACCATATATTTT
j_call: TRBJ1-1; clone_size: once; v_call: TRBV21-1; d_call: -; cdr3_aa: CASSQKGAQGGNTEAFF; cdr3_nt: TGTGCCAGCAGCCAAAAGGGGGCCCAGGGCGGAAACACTGAAGCTTTCTTT
j_call: TRBJ2-3; clone_size: -; v_call: TRBV4-1; d_call: -; cdr3_aa: CASSFREASSTDTQYF; cdr3_nt: TGCGCCAGCAGCTTTCGGGAAGCATCTAGCACAGATACGCAGTATTTT
j_call: TRBJ2-1; clone_size: -; v_call: TRBV6-5; d_call: TRBD1; cdr3_aa: CASSYRDRAYNEQFF; cdr3_nt: TGTGCCAGCAGTTATCGGGACAGGGCCTACAATGAGCAGTTCTTC
j_call: TRBJ2-1; clone_size: once; v_call: TRBV18; d_call: -; cdr3_aa: CASSRGDSYNEQFF; cdr3_nt: TGTGCCAGCTCACGGGGAGATTCCTACAATGAGCAGTTCTTC
j_call: TRBJ1-6; clone_size: -; v_call: TRBV2; d_call: TRBD1; cdr3_aa: CASRGDRDNSPLHF; cdr3_nt: TGTGCCAGCAGGGGGGACAGGGACAATTCACCCCTCCACTTT
j_call: TRBJ1-2; clone_size: -; v_call: TRBV29-1; d_call: TRBD1; cdr3_aa: CSVGQSLYGYTF; cdr3_nt: TGCAGCGTGGGACAGAGCCTCTATGGCTACACCTTC
j_call: TRBJ2-3; clone_size: -; v_call: TRBV5-1; d_call: TRBD1; cdr3_aa: CASSPSLGYLQGADTQYF; cdr3_nt: TGCGCCAGCAGCCCCTCTTTGGGCTACCTCCAGGGGGCAGATACGCAGTATTTT
j_call: TRBJ2-2; clone_size: -; v_call: TRBV7-2; d_call: TRBD2; cdr3_aa: CASSFPGLAGGPGTGELFF; cdr3_nt: TGTGCCAGCAGCTTCCCCGGACTAGCGGGGGGGCCGGGCACCGGGGAGCTGTTTTTT
j_call: TRBJ2-2; clone_size: -; v_call: TRBV4-1; d_call: -; cdr3_aa: CASSQGAGARVGELFF; cdr3_nt: TGCGCCAGCAGCCAAGGGGCGGGGGCGCGCGTCGGGGAGCTGTTTTTT
j_call: TRBJ1-5; clone_size: -; v_call: TRBV4-3; d_call: -; cdr3_aa: CASSQGLRNQPQHF; cdr3_nt: TGCGCCAGCAGCCAAGGTTTACGGAATCAGCCCCAGCATTTT
j_call: TRBJ2-4; clone_size: -; v_call: TRBV2; d_call: TRBD1; cdr3_aa: CASDPGQGFLGAAKNIQYF; cdr3_nt: TGTGCCAGCGACCCGGGACAGGGCTTCCTCGGGGCGGCCAAAAACATTCAGTACTTC
j_call: TRBJ2-3; clone_size: -; v_call: TRBV11-3; d_call: -; cdr3_aa: CASSLDGLPDTQYF; cdr3_nt: TGTGCCAGCAGCTTAGATGGGCTTCCAGATACGCAGTATTTT
j_call: TRBJ2-1; clone_size: -; v_call: TRBV9; d_call: TRBD2; cdr3_aa: CASSVSRGDPNFSEQFF; cdr3_nt: TGTGCCAGCAGCGTAAGTCGGGGGGACCCTAATTTTAGTGAGCAGTTCTTC
j_call: TRBJ1-4; clone_size: -; v_call: TRBV6-1; d_call: TRBD1; cdr3_aa: CASSGPPADRGQGSYEKLFF; cdr3_nt: TGTGCCAGCAGTGGTCCCCCCGCCGACAGGGGACAAGGATCCTATGAAAAACTGTTTTTT
j_call: TRBJ1-4; clone_size: -; v_call: TRBV5-1; d_call: TRBD1; cdr3_aa: CASSLITGANEKLFF; cdr3_nt: TGCGCCAGCAGCCTAATAACAGGGGCTAATGAAAAACTGTTTTTT
j_call: TRBJ1-3; clone_size: -; v_call: TRBV30; d_call: -; cdr3_aa: CAWSEGLPSGNTIYF; cdr3_nt: TGTGCCTGGAGCGAAGGACTCCCTTCTGGAAACACCATATATTTT
j_call: TRBJ1-1; clone_size: -; v_call: TRBV7-2; d_call: -; cdr3_aa: CASRRQRNTEAFF; cdr3_nt: TGTGCCAGCAGGAGACAGAGGAACACTGAAGCTTTCTTT
j_call: TRBJ1-1; clone_size: -; v_call: TRBV6-5; d_call: TRBD1; cdr3_aa: CATRQGDSEAFF; cdr3_nt: TGTGCCACCCGACAGGGGGATTCTGAAGCTTTCTTT
j_call: TRBJ1-3; clone_size: -; v_call: TRBV5-5; d_call: TRBD1; cdr3_aa: CASSFSGTGVSYGNTIYF; cdr3_nt: TGTGCCAGCAGCTTTTCAGGGACAGGGGTGTCTTACGGAAACACCATATATTTT
j_call: TRBJ1-6; clone_size: -; v_call: TRBV5-1; d_call: -; cdr3_aa: CASSFGELNSPLHF; cdr3_nt: TGCGCCAGCAGCTTCGGGGAACTAAATTCACCCCTCCACTTT
j_call: TRBJ2-1; clone_size: -; v_call: TRBV6-5; d_call: -; cdr3_aa: CASRGSSYNEQFF; cdr3_nt: TGTGCCAGCCGAGGGAGCTCCTACAATGAGCAGTTCTTC
j_call: TRBJ1-1; clone_size: -; v_call: TRBV30; d_call: -; cdr3_aa: CAWSRPYRGTEAFF; cdr3_nt: TGTGCCTGGAGTCGACCGTATCGAGGCACTGAAGCTTTCTTT
j_call: TRBJ2-7; clone_size: -; v_call: TRBV28; d_call: -; cdr3_aa: CASKRGAGVYEQYF; cdr3_nt: TGTGCCAGCAAACGGGGGGCCGGAGTCTACGAGCAGTACTTC